Here is one TCR beta chain with its context. Its antigen is as yet unknown. While unrecorded immune exposures were likely, the donors were nominally healthy when sampled. The PCR contained 60 Vbeta and 13 Jbeta primers. Under the authors' procedure: The authors later counted approximately 80 million unique TCR beta chains, some 10 million of them shared. Sequencing was performed with immunoSEQ multiplex PCR; in TCRdb, only in-frame clones are kept and a portion is missing. V, J and clone size are taken as reported in that table, and D and trimming were inferred from the DNA itself. The sample consists of about 140,000 clones, approximately 80% of them appearing once. These data are taken from a study of cytomegalovirus exposure and HLA in healthy donors. Overall study findings and caveats: V segments that were indistinguishable, TRBV6-2 and TRBV6-3 among them, were omitted from analysis. Analysis was carried out at a later point, and it linked a missense DCLRE1C variant to TCR beta V- and J-gene trimming.

The CDR3 has 16 residues. Trimming at V came to 5 bases and at J to 2 bases, leaving 4 bases not matched to a gene. Per germline, CDR1 SGHAT and CDR2 FQNNGV. The sequencing input was PBMCs. The receptor's source is a middle-aged man in good health and CMV-seronegative. The rearrangement links TRBV11-2 to TRBJ2-3; 13 bases are a match to TRBD2. This CDR3 reads CASSQLAGGNTDTQYF. DNA of the CDR3: TGTGCCAGCAGCCAACTAGCGGGAGGGAACACAGATACGCAGTATTTT.